This is a list of T cell receptor beta chains from one sample in a study of PD-L1 blockade in urothelial cancer. Profiled with immunoSEQ multiplex PCR; TCRdb holds only in-frame clones, not every one. Found here are tens of thousands of clones, roughly 82% of them singletons; the top ten hold around 9.5%. Sequenced material: PBMCs, taken around atezolizumab (anti-PD-L1) treatment. The receptors here all came from a man aged 70-80 years with urothelial cancer. Both conserved end residues are part of each CDR3. A D gene is named only where the DNA matches it firmly. A row's size may be missing; if present it is once, few, many or a size class.

v_call	clone_size	d_call	j_call	cdr3_aa	cdr3_nt
TRBV5-4	once	TRBD2	TRBJ2-1	CASSPRTSGGRNEQFF	TGTGCCAGCAGCCCACGGACTAGCGGGGGGAGGAATGAGCAGTTCTTC
TRBV19	-	-	TRBJ1-1	CASSQEGQTEAFF	TGTGCCAGTAGTCAGGAGGGCCAAACTGAAGCTTTCTTT
TRBV18	-	-	TRBJ2-3	CASSPYGRGGFTDTQYF	TGTGCCAGCTCACCTTACGGACGAGGAGGGTTCACAGATACGCAGTATTTT
TRBV18	-	TRBD1	TRBJ2-5	CASSPPAGGLETQYF	TGTGCCAGCTCACCACCGGCAGGGGGCTTAGAGACCCAGTACTTC
TRBV15	-	-	TRBJ2-1	CATSRDLASVYNEQFF	TGTGCCACCAGCAGAGATTTGGCTAGCGTCTACAATGAGCAGTTCTTC
TRBV27	-	-	TRBJ2-2	CASRPPPVSTGELFF	TGTGCCAGCAGACCGCCCCCAGTTTCCACCGGGGAGCTGTTTTTT
TRBV4-1	-	-	TRBJ2-7	CASSQDTGTPYEQYF	TGCGCCAGCAGCCAAGATACAGGCACCCCTTACGAGCAGTACTTC
TRBV2	-	TRBD2	TRBJ2-1	CASSESLAGGPGEQFF	TGTGCCAGCAGTGAATCACTAGCGGGGGGACCGGGTGAGCAGTTCTTC
TRBV7-8	-	-	TRBJ2-3	CASSLYGSNTQYF	TGTGCCAGCAGCTTATATGGCTCAAATACGCAGTATTTT
TRBV11-3	-	-	TRBJ2-1	CASSLDDGVGYNEQFF	TGTGCCAGCAGCTTAGATGACGGGGTCGGATACAATGAGCAGTTCTTC
TRBV4-1	-	-	TRBJ1-2	CASSIGDTTPYGYTF	TGCGCCAGCAGCATAGGGGACACGACTCCCTATGGCTACACCTTC
TRBV19	-	TRBD1	TRBJ2-7	CASSAAGQGSYEQYF	TGTGCCAGTAGTGCCGCGGGACAGGGATCCTACGAGCAGTACTTC
TRBV2	-	-	TRBJ2-1	CASSPQYNEQFF	TGTGCCAGCAGTCCCCAGTACAATGAGCAGTTCTTC
TRBV29-1	-	TRBD2	TRBJ2-1	CSARASGGSEQFF	TGCAGCGCGAGGGCTAGCGGGGGAAGTGAGCAGTTCTTC
TRBV7-2	-	TRBD2	TRBJ2-1	CASRKSGGAWYEQFF	TGTGCCAGCAGGAAAAGCGGGGGGGCATGGTATGAGCAGTTCTTC
TRBV11-2	-	TRBD2	TRBJ2-3	CASSLDPGEGDTQYF	TGTGCCAGCAGCTTAGATCCTGGGGAGGGGGATACGCAGTATTTT
TRBV7-3	-	-	TRBJ2-6	CASSRGYGANVLTF	TGTGCCAGCAGCAGGGGTTATGGGGCCAACGTCCTGACTTTC
TRBV7-3	-	TRBD1	TRBJ2-1	CASSLTGTGTYNEQFF	TGTGCCAGCAGCTTGACCGGGACAGGGACCTACAATGAGCAGTTCTTC